This T cell receptor (beta chain) was recorded in a study of neurological immune-mediated disorders. Study summary: Within the group of approximately 34 multiple sclerosis patients, some 31 were relapsing-remitting, while 3 were secondary progressive.

V dropped 3 bases and J dropped 2; count of bases not matched to a gene: 5. This CDR3 contains 14 residues. Germline-derived CDR1 and CDR2 are GTSNPN and SVGIG (reference sequence). At least ten counts were recorded for this clonotype. Antigen: not known. Study-wide points: Levels of TCR clonal expansion peaked in HTLV-1-associated myelopathy and reached their lowest in multiple sclerosis, under those of healthy controls.

The method for making cDNA was 5'RACE, and it used 10-nucleotide random UMIs. TCRdb processed the 5' RACE reads anew with MiXCR; each CDR3 protein has one entry. This table holds about 60,000 distinct CDR3 sequences, less than 4% found once. 2 million PBMCs stored at -80 C were the source of the unsorted libraries. This clonotype was sampled from a woman aged 45-60 years with multiple sclerosis. V gene TRBV30 combines with J gene TRBJ2-7; the match to TRBD2 covers 9 bases. The sample taken for sequencing was PBMCs. CDR3 amino acids: CAWSLAGPPYEQYF. The CDR3 coding sequence is TGTGCCTGGAGCCTAGCGGGGCCCCCCTACGAGCAGTACTTC.